This is a list of T cell receptor beta chains from one sample in a study of T cell repertoires in cytomegalovirus infection. One entry per CDR3 protein, called by TCRdb with MiXCR from the reads. The profile shows roughly 700,000 distinct CDR3 sequences, about 33% of them singletons. These receptors are not linked to any known antigen. The sample in question was cultured PBMCs, obtained from culture after CMV antigen stimulation. All receptors come from a human donor in good health (CMV status not recorded). Some clones in this sample may be carry-over from other donors' samples. The CDR3 runs from the conserved cysteine through the conserved F or W. A D gene is named only where the DNA matches it firmly.

v_gene: TRBV11-2; d_gene: -; CDR3aa: CASSYEQGGNTIYF
v_gene: TRBV7-2; d_gene: TRBD1; CDR3aa: CASSLGQGTRQPQHF
v_gene: TRBV5-1; d_gene: TRBD1; CDR3aa: CASSLGRIDRDTEAFF
v_gene: TRBV12-3/TRBV12-4; d_gene: -; CDR3aa: CASTDGPGELFF
v_gene: TRBV15; d_gene: TRBD2; CDR3aa: CATSRGGGDVADTQYF
v_gene: TRBV7-2; d_gene: -; CDR3aa: CASSLVGGSPLHF
v_gene: TRBV4-2; d_gene: TRBD1; CDR3aa: CASSIRDRESSPLHF
v_gene: TRBV7-4; d_gene: TRBD1; CDR3aa: CASSPGTGQSPLHF
v_gene: TRBV7-9; d_gene: -; CDR3aa: CASSLVGEAEAFF
v_gene: TRBV29-1; d_gene: TRBD1; CDR3aa: CSAPGQVGGELFF
v_gene: TRBV7-4; d_gene: TRBD2; CDR3aa: CASSFGGRLAGNTGELFF
v_gene: TRBV24-1; d_gene: -; CDR3aa: CATCRDGRNEQFF
v_gene: TRBV6-2/TRBV6-3; d_gene: -; CDR3aa: CASSSPPPRGEQFF
v_gene: TRBV2; d_gene: -; CDR3aa: CASTGKEAFF
v_gene: TRBV7-2; d_gene: -; CDR3aa: CASTSRSSYNEQFF
v_gene: TRBV7-8; d_gene: TRBD1; CDR3aa: CASSARTGRGQPQHF
v_gene: TRBV6-1; d_gene: TRBD2; CDR3aa: CASSGRAFGELFF
v_gene: TRBV27; d_gene: TRBD2; CDR3aa: CASRESGTSEQYF
v_gene: TRBV7-2; d_gene: -; CDR3aa: CASSLGSGSSGNTIYF
v_gene: TRBV6-1; d_gene: -; CDR3aa: CASSEMVQGVLSPLHF
v_gene: TRBV4-1; d_gene: -; CDR3aa: CASSQDLRASTEAFF
v_gene: TRBV6-2/TRBV6-3; d_gene: -; CDR3aa: CASSYSGHIYEQYF
v_gene: TRBV23-1; d_gene: -; CDR3aa: CVSSQSERGGNTEAFF
v_gene: TRBV27; d_gene: -; CDR3aa: CASSKRGATGELFF